Sequencing of this TCR beta chain was carried out in a study of T cell responses to AZD1222 COVID-19 vaccine (dated by TCRdb to the early 2020s). Background for the entire study: AZD1222 recipients whose second dose came at about 4 weeks and those whose second dose came at about 12 weeks were combined into one group, since spike-specific TCR depth and breadth did not differ between the two schedules. A total of 230 to 250 trial participants underwent TCR sequencing, of whom about 210 received two doses of AZD1222 and about 25 received two doses of the MenACWY control vaccine. Enrollment into the trials was organized by age into subgroups of 18-55, 56-69 and 70-plus years, and those subgroups contained around 150, 28 and 57 TCR-sequenced participants, respectively.

The CDR3 regions of human TCRbeta chains were analyzed by immunosequencing. The study's own analysis went as follows. Repertoire TCRs were checked for matches against a reference library of SARS-CoV-2-specific TCRs that had been generated using the MIRA antigen-specificity platform. Breadth was defined as the fraction of unique TCRs that were SARS-CoV-2-associated. Depth was defined as the fraction of total T cells that were SARS-CoV-2-associated. Using the MIRA data, every spike-specific TCR was mapped to the spike region that the TCR reacted to and assigned to either a CD4 or a CD8 class. Log10-transformed breadth and depth values were compared by one-way ANOVA with Sidak's multiple comparisons tests. TCRdb took over this immuneACCESS table, retaining in-frame rearrangements with V and J assigned. Such tables are incomplete; in checked studies, under half of the missing clones stem from an unresolved V gene, and the remainder is unexplained. D and trimming were read from the DNA, whereas the V and J calls and clone size are those reported in that table. For this sample there are some 180,000 clones; 70% to 90% appear just once. Jointly, the top ten make up around 5.8% of the sample.

In regard to this clone: Its recognized antigen is unknown. The sample holds no much larger clone one base away, and base qualities are not on file.

The paper's findings and limits, for the study overall: A significant rise in spike-specific TCR breadth and depth was observed after two AZD1222 doses relative to day 0 and relative to MenACWY recipients. CD4 TCRs associated with the vaccine covered the entire spike protein, and the dominant responses were in regions 160-218 and 743-854. In the small 56-69-year group, the increase in depth fell short of significance, most likely because of low power. Because no day 14 peak-response samples were available, repertoires were characterized only after the peak T cell response. Participants were mostly white British, with more females than males. The authors suggested clonal diversity may have been underestimated. Conclusions about previously exposed vaccinees were limited because only a handful of AZD1222 recipients were SARS-CoV-2 seropositive at baseline. Reportedly, close to half of the unique spike-specific TCRs recognized epitopes lying outside the regions that are mutated in the B.1.351 and B.1.1.7 variants.

CDR1 LNHDA and CDR2 SQIVND were looked up in the germline V gene (reference sequence). Clipping removes 2 bases from V and 5 bases from J, with 8 as the unmatched junction base count. The CDR3 spans 17 residues, from the cysteine through the phenylalanine. Kept here is only the CDR3 DNA, which spans 51 bases and is read in frame from base 1. Sample time point, as interpreted from the label and publication: baseline before first vaccination. The vaccinee samples were drawn from two UK trials, COV001 and COV002, one of which was a single-blind randomized controlled phase 2/3 trial testing AZD1222 (ChAdOx1 nCoV-19) in healthy adults. For TCRbeta chain sequencing, PBMC samples were collected from trial participants at day 0 and at day 28 after the second dose.

The TCR originated in an adult in good health. The chain employs TRBV19 and TRBJ2-1, with 11 bases matching TRBD2. Sequencing used peripheral blood, obtained on day 0 of AZD1222 vaccination. The DNA reads TGTGCCAGTAGTATAACGGCTAGCGGGGGGTATAACAATGAGCAGTTCTTC. This yields the protein CASSITASGGYNNEQFF.